This T cell receptor (beta chain) comes out of a study of blood T cell repertoires in COVID-19 (dated by TCRdb to 2020 to 2021). Broadly, across the study: Collaborator samples came from the United States, Italy and Spain and covered acute and convalescent phases of COVID-19. The prospective study material was composed of cDNA or gDNA derived from T cells, B-cell-depleted T cells, or PBMCs. Deeply sampled blood TCRbeta repertoires from subjects exposed to, actively infected with, or recovered from COVID-19 were included in the dataset. A freely available public database, intended as a resource for researchers studying the immune response to SARS-CoV-2, is where the repertoires were released. The samples were drawn from two sources: the first 160 participants of the ongoing ImmuneRACE study, and approximately 1,300 subjects contributed by 6 global collaborators. Nearly every sample came with metadata listing a de-identified subject ID, COVID-19 status, age in years and sex. Where HLA class I and class II types were available, the types were taken from metadata supplied by the sample provider, not from assay-based typing.

This clone was observed a single time. Its antigen specificity is not known. Base-call qualities are not available, and no considerably larger clone is one nucleotide away. Collaborating institutions collected whole blood in K2EDTA tubes following their own protocols. For TCRbeta analysis, collaborators shipped samples as frozen whole blood, isolated PBMCs, or DNA extracted from either of those sample types. TCRbeta CDR3 regions were amplified from genomic DNA using the immunoSEQ Assay, a bias-controlled multiplex PCR. As for the authors' bioinformatics: Nucleated cell counts per sample were estimated from amplification of reference gene primers within the assay. To quantify the absolute abundance of each unique TCRbeta CDR3 rearrangement, sequence reads were collapsed and filtered. For each sample, productive Simpson clonality was calculated as the square root of Simpson's diversity index across productive rearrangements. TCRdb obtained this table from immuneACCESS and retained in-frame rearrangements with V and J assigned. These tables miss some clones; where compared with another copy, unresolved V genes account for less than half of the shortfall, and the remainder is unexplained. The V and J calls and clone size come from that table; D and trimming were worked out from the DNA. The sample contains under 130,000 clones, about 88% of them found a single time. About 6.3% of the sample is taken by the ten largest.

Results and caveats for the whole study, not just this receptor: How much clinical and demographic metadata was included differed by source and by participant, and the metadata was provided uncurated.

From its cysteine to its phenylalanine, the CDR3 spans 15 amino acids. Only the CDR3 DNA is retained, 45 bases long and in frame from the first base. Cut back by 2 bases and 2 bases, the V and J ends lie 10 bases apart. CDR1 and CDR2, per the germline V gene, are MDHEN and SYDVKM. Sample: peripheral blood. The TCR sequence derives from a human donor in a cohort sampled during active COVID-19. The rearrangement joined TRBV28 to TRBJ1-5; perhaps TRBD1 is the D gene, with 6 bases matching. CDR3 loop: CASSLRGFGNQPQHF. The DNA sequence is TGTGCCAGCAGTTTAAGGGGGTTTGGCAATCAGCCCCAGCATTTT.